This T cell receptor beta chain is drawn from a study of cytomegalovirus exposure and HLA in healthy donors. Overall study results and limits: Cytomegalovirus-associated status was assigned to some 180 TCR beta chains. Several of the most significant clusters appeared, in a later analysis, to be linked to common viral pathogens.

Worth noting for this clone: Its antigen is not known.

The PCR made use of 60 Vbeta and 13 Jbeta primers. In the authors' workflow: In a later analysis, 79 million or so unique TCR beta chains included roughly 11 million shared by two or more donors. The table came from immunoSEQ multiplex PCR; TCRdb's copy has only in-frame clones and leaves some out. That table supplies the V and J calls and clone size; D and trimming were determined from the DNA. The data hold about 170,000 clones, with about three quarters observed a single time. CDR3 length: 15 amino acids. With 5 bases clipped from V and 0 bases from J, the junction kept 4 bases outside the gene matches. CDR1 MNHEY and CDR2 SMNVEV come from the germline V gene (reference sequence).

This TCR was recovered from a female donor in good health and CMV-seronegative. The chain is built from TRBV27 and TRBJ1-3, with 7 bases matching TRBD1. Sequencing was carried out using PBMCs. The CDR3 DNA reads TGTGCCAGCAGTCTGCAGGGGGGCTCTGGAAACACCATATATTTT. It yields the protein CASSLQGGSGNTIYF.